The 11 T cell receptor beta chains below all came from one sample that was sequenced in a study of blood T cell repertoires in COVID-19. The method was immunoSEQ multiplex PCR; TCRdb's version includes in-frame clones alone and lacks a portion of them. This sample has around 380,000 clones, with 87% found just once. Specimen: PBMCs or T cells enriched from blood (not recorded which). Receptor source: a man aged 25 to 40 who had recovered from COVID-19.

The chain combines TRBV6-5 with TRBJ1-6; a weak D match, TRBD1 (5 bases). The V and J ends lost 6 bases and 8 bases respectively, with 17 bases between them. The CDR3 has 15 residues. Germline V gene lookup returns CDR1 MNHEY and CDR2 SVGAGI. The CDR3 DNA reads as TGTGCCAGCAGCTACGCTTGGGGGGGGGATTCACCCCTCCACTTT. This sequence encodes CASSYAWGGDSPLHF.

The chain recombines TRBV19 with TRBJ2-3; maybe TRBD2 (6 bases). The germline V and J ends were trimmed by 7 bases and 4 bases, with 12 bases remaining between them. The CDR3 consists of 13 residues. Germline loops: CDR1 LNHDA, CDR2 SQIVND (reference sequence). The CDR3 DNA is TGTGCCAGTACCCAACCGGGGGCAGATACGCAGTATTTT. Its translation is CASTQPGADTQYF.

This clone has only a few counts. V is TRBV9 and J is TRBJ1-1; possible D gene TRBD1, 6 bases. The CDR3 totals 15 residues. Trimming removed 2 bases at V and 0 bases at J, with 11 bases between. From germline, CDR1 is SGDLS and CDR2 YYNGEE. The CDR3 DNA is TGTGCCAGCAGCGTCCAGGGGAGCATGAACACTGAAGCTTTCTTT. As protein: CASSVQGSMNTEAFF.

The rearrangement links TRBV6-2 or TRBV6-3 to TRBJ1-2, with TRBD1 identical over 7 bases. CDR1 MNHEY and CDR2 SVGEGT come from the germline V gene. Trimming took 2 bases from V and 8 from J; bases not matched to a gene: 5. The CDR3 length is 13 residues. The CDR3 coding sequence is TGTGCCAGCAGTTACGAGACAGGGCTCGGCTACACCTTC. Residues: CASSYETGLGYTF.

The J gene is TRBJ2-7, the V gene TRBV30, with D hard to call. The CDR3 sequence is 13 residues long. V dropped 2 bases and J dropped 0 bases, with 8 bases sitting between them. The germline gives CDR1 GTSNPN, CDR2 SVGIG (reference sequence). The CDR3 protein is CAWSNSPSYEQYF. CDR3 DNA sequence: TGTGCCTGGAGTAACAGCCCCTCCTACGAGCAGTACTTC.

CDR3 bases: TGTGCCATCAGTGATAAGGGGGCCGACACCGGGGAGCTGTTTTTT. Translated: CAISDKGADTGELFF. This rearrangement joins TRBV10-3 to TRBJ2-2; 7 nucleotides match TRBD1. Germline assignment: CDR1 ENHRY and CDR2 SYGVKD. The CDR3 covers 15 residues. V gave up 3 bases and J gave up 3 bases; unmatched junction bases: 4.

This rearrangement joins TRBV4-2 to TRBJ2-2; the match to TRBD1 covers 7 bases. Trimming cost V 1 base and J 0 bases; bases outside gene matches: 2. Per germline, CDR1 LGHNA and CDR2 YNFKEQ. This CDR3 has 16 amino acids. CDR3 nucleotide sequence: TGTGCCAGCAGCCAAGGACAGGGAGCGAACACCGGGGAGCTGTTTTTT. This sequence encodes CASSQGQGANTGELFF.

This clone occurred a few times. This chain joins TRBV6-1 and TRBJ2-7; D unclear. V was pared by 1 base and J by 3 bases, with 13 bases between. In germline, CDR1 is MNHNS, CDR2 SASEGT. This CDR3 has 15 residues. The CDR3 sequence is CASSEEVRPGYEQYF. For the CDR3, the DNA is TGTGCCAGCAGTGAAGAGGTCAGACCAGGCTACGAGCAGTACTTC.

The genes are TRBV10-3 and TRBJ2-3; 12 nucleotides match TRBD2. CDR1 and CDR2 (germline): ENHRY, SYGVKD. The CDR3 has 16 amino acids. The V segment lost 2 bases and the J segment 6 bases; nucleotides outside the gene matches: 6. The CDR3 nucleotides are TGTGCCATCAGTGAGACTAGCGGGGGGTCCCGGGATACGCAGTATTTT. Translation gives CAISETSGGSRDTQYF.

The V call is TRBV5-4, the J call TRBJ2-5; D call uncertain. V shed 0 bases and J shed 5 bases, with 5 bases lying between them. The CDR3 has 12 residues. From germline, CDR1 is SGHNT and CDR2 YYREEE (reference sequence). For the CDR3, the DNA is TGTGCCAGCAGCTTGGCCCGTGAGACCCAGTACTTC. Amino acids: CASSLARETQYF.

The chain uses TRBV19 and TRBJ2-1, with D possibly being TRBD1 (5 bases). The V gene's germline CDR1 is LNHDA and CDR2 SQIVND (reference sequence). The CDR3 is 15 amino acids. V was shortened by 3 bases and J by 7 bases, with 16 bases between the two germline ends. The CDR3 DNA is TGTGCCAGTAGTATGCCGGCTTCAGGGCGGAATGAGCAGTTCTTC. This codes for CASSMPASGRNEQFF.